This is a list of T cell receptor beta chains from one sample in a study of blood T cell repertoires in COVID-19. Method: immunoSEQ multiplex PCR; TCRdb's copy keeps in-frame clones and lacks some. The sample holds about 170,000 clones, roughly 88% seen once. Sequenced: peripheral blood. The receptors were gathered from a young man with COVID-19, enrolled during active disease. CDR3s include the opening cysteine and the closing phenylalanine or tryptophan. The D gene is left open where the match is weak. A clone size is listed for some rows: how often the clone was seen (once, few, many), or a class if it is expanded.

clone_size | j_call | cdr3_length | d_call | v_call | cdr3_aa | cdr3_nt
- | TRBJ1-6 | 15 | - | TRBV5-8 | CASSLGQTNNSPLHF | TGTGCCAGCAGCTTGGGACAGACGAATAATTCACCCCTCCACTTT
once | TRBJ1-2 | 14 | - | TRBV27 | CASSPYLANYGYTF | TGTGCCAGCAGTCCCTACTTAGCTAACTATGGCTACACCTTC
- | TRBJ1-2 | 16 | TRBD1 | TRBV7-9 | CASSPGPGQVGYGYTF | TGTGCCAGCAGCCCTGGCCCCGGACAGGTCGGGTATGGCTACACCTTC
- | TRBJ2-1 | 18 | TRBD2 | TRBV4-3 | CASSPGLAGPSSYNEQFF | TGCGCCAGCAGCCCGGGACTAGCGGGACCCAGCTCCTACAATGAGCAGTTCTTC
- | TRBJ1-3 | 14 | - | TRBV5-1 | CASSFGGDGNTIYF | TGCGCCAGCAGCTTCGGGGGGGACGGAAACACCATATATTTT
- | TRBJ2-2 | 15 | TRBD1 | TRBV9 | CASSNRDSLPLELFF | TGTGCCAGCAGCAACCGGGACAGCTTACCCCTGGAGCTGTTTTTT
- | TRBJ2-3 | 13 | - | TRBV28 | CATKRGFTDTQYF | TGTGCCACCAAACGGGGGTTCACAGATACGCAGTATTTT
- | TRBJ2-1 | 13 | - | TRBV29-1 | CSVLEGSYNEQFF | TGCAGCGTCTTAGAGGGCTCCTACAATGAGCAGTTCTTC
- | TRBJ2-7 | 16 | TRBD2 | TRBV6-5 | CASSYSAGLAGVEQYF | TGTGCCAGCAGTTACTCCGCGGGGCTAGCGGGAGTCGAGCAGTACTTC
- | TRBJ2-7 | 16 | TRBD2 | TRBV3-1/TRBV3-2 | CASSQDLAGISYEQYF | TGTGCCAGCAGCCAAGACCTAGCGGGGATTTCCTACGAGCAGTACTTC
- | TRBJ1-6 | 12 | - | TRBV7-2 | CASSQDNSPLHF | TGTGCCAGCAGCCAGGATAATTCACCCCTCCACTTT
- | TRBJ2-5 | 19 | TRBD2 | TRBV19 | CASSPGTSGRPAYQETQYF | TGTGCCAGTAGTCCCGGGACTAGCGGGAGACCCGCGTACCAAGAGACCCAGTACTTC
- | TRBJ1-2 | 14 | - | TRBV3-1/TRBV3-2 | CASSQDPRAEGYTF | TGTGCCAGCAGCCAAGATCCCAGGGCTGAGGGCTACACCTTC
- | TRBJ1-6 | 14 | - | TRBV11-2 | CASSLGGESSPLHF | TGTGCCAGCAGCTTAGGGGGGGAGAGTTCACCCCTCCACTTT
- | TRBJ2-7 | 16 | - | TRBV28 | CASRHNPGWGDYEQYF | TGTGCCAGCAGGCATAACCCCGGTTGGGGGGACTACGAGCAGTACTTC
- | TRBJ1-4 | 22 | TRBD1 | TRBV18 | CASSPLAGGTNPLPSPNEKLFF | TGTGCCAGCTCACCCTTAGCAGGGGGTACCAACCCCTTACCCTCTCCTAATGAAAAACTGTTTTTT
few | TRBJ2-1 | 15 | - | TRBV5-1 | CASSLDPGAYNEQFF | TGCGCCAGCAGCTTGGATCCGGGTGCGTACAATGAGCAGTTCTTC
- | TRBJ2-2 | 15 | TRBD1 | TRBV27 | CASTPTGWVDGELFF | TGTGCCAGCACTCCGACAGGGTGGGTCGACGGGGAGCTGTTTTTT
- | TRBJ2-3 | 15 | TRBD2 | TRBV10-3 | CAISVAGGVTDTQYF | TGTGCCATCTCCGTAGCGGGAGGGGTCACAGATACGCAGTATTTT
- | TRBJ1-3 | 15 | - | TRBV5-4 | CASSLDGRAGNTIYF | TGTGCCAGCAGCTTGGATGGCAGGGCTGGAAACACCATATATTTT
- | TRBJ2-1 | 20 | TRBD2 | TRBV4-1 | CASSLIGLAGGPGSYNEQFF | TGCGCCAGCAGCCTAATCGGTCTAGCGGGAGGGCCGGGCTCCTACAATGAGCAGTTCTTC
- | TRBJ2-2 | 17 | - | TRBV7-6 | CASSTTGGAGNTGELFF | TGTGCCAGCAGCACGACGGGGGGCGCGGGGAACACCGGGGAGCTGTTTTTT
- | TRBJ1-1 | 14 | TRBD1 | TRBV9 | CASSEDRGPAEAFF | TGTGCCAGCAGCGAGGACAGGGGGCCCGCTGAAGCTTTCTTT
- | TRBJ2-1 | 14 | TRBD2 | TRBV19 | CASSTSGIVGEQFF | TGTGCCAGTAGTACTAGCGGGATCGTTGGTGAGCAGTTCTTC
- | TRBJ2-3 | 15 | - | TRBV7-7 | CASSLTPVSTDTQYF | TGTGCCAGCAGCTTGACACCGGTATCCACAGATACGCAGTATTTT
- | TRBJ1-2 | 14 | - | TRBV5-6 | CASSSGIENYGYTF | TGTGCCAGCAGTTCCGGGATCGAGAACTATGGCTACACCTTC
- | TRBJ2-1 | 15 | TRBD2 | TRBV7-9 | CASSQTSGGDNEQFF | TGTGCCAGCAGCCAGACTAGCGGGGGGGACAATGAGCAGTTCTTC
- | TRBJ1-1 | 15 | TRBD1 | TRBV19 | CASSTGQGLNTEAFF | TGTGCCAGTAGTACCGGACAGGGCTTGAACACTGAAGCTTTCTTT
- | TRBJ1-2 | 15 | TRBD1 | TRBV4-1 | CASSQDRGFYYGYTF | TGCGCCAGCAGCCAGGACAGGGGGTTCTACTATGGCTACACCTTC
- | TRBJ2-7 | 15 | - | TRBV4-1 | CASSQGQRSSYEQYF | TGCGCCAGCAGCCAAGGTCAGCGGAGCTCCTACGAGCAGTACTTC